The clone carrying this TCR beta chain was seen only once. Produced via immunoSEQ multiplex PCR; TCRdb's table is partial and in-frame only. The profile shows hundreds of thousands of clones, roughly 90% of them singletons. Seattle patient enrollment occurred during active infection, with longitudinal follow-up thereafter. The CDR3 spans 14 residues. The trim removed 11 bases at V and 1 base at J, leaving 7 bases unmatched. Germline CDR1 is MNHEY and CDR2 is SMNVEV (reference sequence). The data belong to a study of blood T cell repertoires in COVID-19. Whole-study context: COVID-19 samples collected from the United States, Italy and Spain covered acute and convalescent phases.

The material sequenced was peripheral blood. The chain employs TRBV27 and TRBJ2-1, with 8 nucleotides matching TRBD2. The source is an older woman with COVID-19, enrolled during active disease. The CDR3 nucleotides read TGTGCCTCGGCCAGCGGGGGATCCTACAATGAGCAGTTCTTC. It specifies CASASGGSYNEQFF.